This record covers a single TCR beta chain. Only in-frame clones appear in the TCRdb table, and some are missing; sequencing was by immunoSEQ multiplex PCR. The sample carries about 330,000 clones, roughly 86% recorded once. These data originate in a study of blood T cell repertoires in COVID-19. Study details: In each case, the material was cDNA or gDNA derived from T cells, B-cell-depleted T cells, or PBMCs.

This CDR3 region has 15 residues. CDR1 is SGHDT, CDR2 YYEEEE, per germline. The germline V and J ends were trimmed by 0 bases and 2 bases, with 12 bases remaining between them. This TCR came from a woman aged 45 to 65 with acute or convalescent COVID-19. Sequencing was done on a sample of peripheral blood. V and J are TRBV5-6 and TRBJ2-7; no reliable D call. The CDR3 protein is CASSLGLRVTYEQYF. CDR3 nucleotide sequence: TGTGCCAGCAGCTTGGGGTTGCGAGTCACCTACGAGCAGTACTTC.